This T cell receptor beta chain was identified during a study of beta chain features in type 1 diabetes. Study at large: Patients did not differ from healthy donors in age, gender or cell yield.

Only one heparinised blood draw was taken per donor, and its volume averaged about 120 mL. Purity exceeding 98% was reached by all sorted populations. The whole isolated RNA underwent reverse transcription, so sequencing captured expressed TCRB transcripts. Repertoires were generated with immunoSEQ multiplex PCR, while TCRdb's copy carries only in-frame clones and drops some. The sample has over 650,000 clones; over 11% are singletons. CDR1 is SGDLS and CDR2 is YYNGEE in the germline V gene. V was clipped by 0 bases and J by 7 bases, with 8 bases between them. The CDR3 is 13 residues long. This clone was counted between two and nine times. The antigen remains undetermined. The study, taken as a whole, reports: Moderate yet significant TCRB CDR3 shortening was seen in Type 1 diabetes patients in all four CD4+ subsets.

The clonotype comes from a man aged 18-30 years with type 1 diabetes. The chain is built from TRBV9 and TRBJ1-5; D call uncertain. The sequencing input was naive CD4+ T cells from blood. The CDR3 loop is CASSVAEGQPQHF. CDR3 bases: TGTGCCAGCAGCGTAGCTGAGGGCCAGCCCCAGCATTTT.